This T cell receptor (beta chain) was observed in a study of blood T cell repertoires in COVID-19. Whole-study context: Researchers got acute and convalescent COVID-19 samples from the United States, Italy and Spain. PBMCs, B-cell-depleted T cells, or T cells provided the cDNA or gDNA that made up the material.

Enrolled through a virtual design, the participants were between roughly 18 and 100 years of age and came from some 25 US areas. The study assigned cohorts using participant-reported clinical history. Assay: immunoSEQ multiplex PCR; the TCRdb copy retains only in-frame clones and omits some. The table records 200,000 to 250,000 clones, approximately 80% of them present only once. V shed 6 bases and J 7 bases; nucleotides not matched to a gene: 8. The CDR3 is made up of 13 amino acids. The source of this sequence is a woman aged 40-49 years with acute COVID-19. The sequencing input was PBMCs or T cells enriched from blood (not recorded which). The V call is TRBV12-3 or TRBV12-4, the J call TRBJ1-1, with 7 nucleotides matching TRBD1. CDR3 protein: CASSLNRGLEAFF. The CDR3 DNA reads TGTGCCAGCAGCTTAAACAGGGGCCTTGAAGCTTTCTTT.